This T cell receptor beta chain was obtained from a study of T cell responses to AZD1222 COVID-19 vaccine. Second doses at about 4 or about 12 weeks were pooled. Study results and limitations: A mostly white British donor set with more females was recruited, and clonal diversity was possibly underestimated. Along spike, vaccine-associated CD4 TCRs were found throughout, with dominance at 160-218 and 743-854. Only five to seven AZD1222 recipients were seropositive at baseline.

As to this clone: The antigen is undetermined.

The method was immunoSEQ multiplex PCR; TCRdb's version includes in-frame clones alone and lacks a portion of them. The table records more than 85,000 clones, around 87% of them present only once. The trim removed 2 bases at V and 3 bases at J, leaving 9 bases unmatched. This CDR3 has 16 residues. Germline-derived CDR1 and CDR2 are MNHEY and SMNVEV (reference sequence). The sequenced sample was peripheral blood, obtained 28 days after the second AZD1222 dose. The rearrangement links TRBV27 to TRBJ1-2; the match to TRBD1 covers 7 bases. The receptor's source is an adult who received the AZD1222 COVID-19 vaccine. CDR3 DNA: TGTGCCAGCAGTTTAGAGGGCGCAGGGGGGTACTATGGCTACACCTTC. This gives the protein CASSLEGAGGYYGYTF.